Following are 25 T cell receptor beta chains from one sample sequenced in a study of human T cells and chemical hapten exposure. Each CDR3 protein is one row after TCRdb ran MiXCR on the RACE reads. The sample lists 190,000 or so distinct CDR3 sequences, approximately 26% seen once, with 2.5% in the top ten. The sample's time point: patch test 3, about 24 weeks after DPC sensitization. The treatment: therapeutic diphenylcyclopropenone sensitization with weekly scalp DPC. Sequenced material: whole blood, taken in connection with sensitization to the hapten diphenylcyclopropenone (DPC). The receptors come from a woman between 40 and 55 years old with alopecia areata. Some clones in this sample may be carry-over from other donors' samples.

The chain carries TRBV20-1 and TRBJ2-7, with TRBD1 as a possible D gene (6 bases). CDR1 DFQATT and CDR2 SNEGSKA come from the germline V gene (reference sequence). With 4 bases removed from V and 2 bases from J, the gap between germline ends came to 18 bases. This CDR3 is 15 amino acids long. The CDR3 DNA sequence: TGCAGTGCTATGTCCGACAGGATATACACCTACGAGCAGTACTTC. Its protein product is CSAMSDRIYTYEQYF.

The chain recombines TRBV20-1 with TRBJ2-7; D possibly matches TRBD1 or TRBD2 (5 bases each). The CDR3 has 15 residues. Germline CDR1 and CDR2: DFQATT and SNEGSKA (reference sequence). V was trimmed by 3 bases and J by 9 bases, leaving 24 bases between them. This CDR3 reads CSASTATGRTLGQYF. The CDR3, as DNA: TGCAGTGCTAGCACTGCCACGGGACGGACCCTCGGGCAGTACTTC.

This clonotype was picked up a small number of times. The chain uses TRBV7-8 and TRBJ1-5, with D unresolved. Germline loops: CDR1 SGHVS, CDR2 FQNEAQ. Trimming took off 1 base at V and 0 bases at J, with 7 bases between the two ends. The CDR3 consists of 15 residues. CDR3 sequence: CASSLGRYSNQPQHF. The CDR3 nucleotides are TGTGCCAGCAGCTTAGGACGGTATAGCAATCAGCCCCAGCATTTT.

This clonotype came up a few times. This chain links TRBV7-9 with TRBJ1-4; D gene ambiguous. This CDR3 has 15 residues. Germline assignment: CDR1 SEHNR and CDR2 FQNEAQ (reference sequence). The V gene lost 3 bases and the J gene lost 0 bases, with 8 bases spanning the gap. CDR3 sequence (DNA): TGTGCCAGCAGCTTTGACACAACAACTAATGAAAAACTGTTTTTT. Residues: CASSFDTTTNEKLFF.

The V gene is TRBV6-2 or TRBV6-3, the J gene TRBJ2-2; D is undetermined. The germline CDR1 and CDR2 sequences are MNHEY and SVGEGT. CDR3 length: 15 amino acids. V was trimmed by 4 bases and J by 1 base, leaving 10 bases between them. CDR3 protein: CASSSLRGNTGELFF. In DNA, the CDR3 is TGTGCCAGCAGTTCTCTCCGCGGGAACACCGGGGAGCTGTTTTTT.

In DNA, the CDR3 is TGTGCCATCAACCGAGGACAGGGGAATTCACCCCTCCACTTT. This translates into CAINRGQGNSPLHF. The V gene is TRBV10-3, the J gene TRBJ1-6, with 9 bases fitting TRBD1. This CDR3 has 14 amino acids. Germline values: CDR1 ENHRY, CDR2 SYGVKD. With V trimmed by 7 bases and J by 7 bases, 5 bases remained unmatched.

V gene TRBV4-2 combines with J gene TRBJ1-4; D gene unclear. The CDR3 has 15 amino acids. Deletions cut 0 bases from V and 7 bases from J, with 12 bases between. Per germline, CDR1 LGHNA and CDR2 YNFKEQ. The CDR3 nucleotides are TGTGCCAGCAGCCAAGAACGGGGTTCGTTTGAAAAACTGTTTTTT. As protein: CASSQERGSFEKLFF.

Only a few counts were recorded for this clonotype. The rearrangement joins TRBV29-1 to TRBJ1-1, with D tentatively TRBD1 (5 bases). Germline lookup yields CDR1 SQVTM and CDR2 ANQGSEA. Trimming took off 4 bases at V and 0 bases at J, with 12 bases between the two ends. This CDR3 spans 14 amino acids. CDR3 loop: CSVGQGLLNTEAFF. The CDR3 DNA follows: TGCAGCGTTGGCCAGGGTCTTCTGAACACTGAAGCTTTCTTT.

The rearrangement joins TRBV15 to TRBJ2-1; D tentatively fits TRBD1 or TRBD2 (5 bases each). The CDR3 runs 15 residues. Per germline, CDR1 LNHNV and CDR2 YYDKDF (reference sequence). The V and J ends lost 0 bases and 6 bases respectively, with 12 bases between them. CDR3 loop: CATSRDVGPGNEQFF. In nucleotides, the CDR3 is TGTGCCACCAGCAGAGATGTGGGACCAGGCAATGAGCAGTTCTTC.

The chain uses TRBV10-3 and TRBJ1-2; D is uncertain. Germline CDR1 is ENHRY and CDR2 is SYGVKD. Trimming removed 6 bases at V and 0 bases at J, with 11 bases between. The CDR3 spans 14 residues. The CDR3 bases are TGTGCCATCAGCCAAGACGGGTCTAACTATGGCTACACCTTC. Translation gives CAISQDGSNYGYTF.

The chain combines TRBV28 with TRBJ2-1; 16 positions match TRBD2. The CDR3 length is 15 residues. V dropped 7 bases and J dropped 9; count of bases not matched to a gene: 6. CDR1 and CDR2 (germline): MDHEN, SYDVKM. CDR3 bases: TGTGCCAGCACCGTCGGGACTAGCGGGAGGGGTGAGCAGTTCTTC. Its protein is CASTVGTSGRGEQFF.

V usage is TRBV12-3 or TRBV12-4 and J usage is TRBJ1-5, with D possibly matching TRBD1 (5 bases). V gave up 3 bases and J gave up 2 bases, with 14 bases separating them. The CDR3 extends over 16 amino acids. This CDR3 reads CASSFLSTRGNQPQHF. CDR3 nucleotides: TGTGCCAGCAGTTTCTTGAGTACCAGGGGCAATCAGCCCCAGCATTTT.

This chain joins TRBV29-1 and TRBJ2-2; 9 positions agree with TRBD1. This CDR3 spans 14 amino acids. V was pared by 7 bases and J by 4 bases, with 7 bases of the junction left unmatched. Germline V gene data show CDR1 as SQVTM and CDR2 as ANQGSEA. In DNA, the CDR3 is TGCAGCGCCTTACAGGGGGCAGGCACCGGGGAGCTGTTTTTT. Amino acids: CSALQGAGTGELFF.

This chain links TRBV28 with TRBJ2-7; D possibly uses TRBD1 or TRBD2 (5 bases each). The CDR3 is 14 amino acids. The V end lost 8 bases, the J end lost 1 base, and 15 bases lay between the germline ends. Germline-derived CDR1 and CDR2 are MDHEN and SYDVKM. The chain's CDR3 is CASPSGRPSYEQYF. CDR3 sequence (DNA): TGTGCCAGCCCATCGGGACGGCCTTCCTACGAGCAGTACTTC.

This sequence joins TRBV25-1 and TRBJ2-1, with 9 positions matching TRBD2. This CDR3 spans 17 amino acids. J was trimmed by 8 bases and V by 2 bases; bases with no gene match: 13. CDR1 and CDR2 from the germline V gene are MGHDK and SYGVNS. The chain's CDR3 is CASSEPPGAGGGDEQFF. CDR3 in DNA: TGTGCCAGCAGTGAACCGCCGGGTGCGGGAGGGGGGGATGAGCAGTTCTTC.

The chain carries TRBV28 and TRBJ2-1; TRBD2 agrees at 10 bases. This CDR3 contains 15 residues. Per the germline V gene, CDR1 is MDHEN and CDR2 is SYDVKM. V gave up 5 bases and J gave up 8 bases; unmatched junction bases: 9. The CDR3 DNA is TGTGCCAGCAGTCCCCGGGCTAGCGGGAGAGATGAGCAGTTCTTC. It specifies CASSPRASGRDEQFF.

The V gene is TRBV5-1, the J gene TRBJ2-1; D may be TRBD1 (5 bases). The V end was cut by 7 bases, the J end by 9 bases, with 14 bases between. There are 12 residues in the CDR3. Germline CDR1 reads SGHRS; CDR2 reads YFSETQ. CDR3 sequence: CASWLGPGEQFF. The CDR3 DNA reads as TGCGCCAGCTGGCTGGGGCCCGGTGAGCAGTTCTTC. The full variable domain, completed using reference TRBV5-1 and TRBJ2-1, is KAGVTQTPRYLIKTRGQQVTLSCSPISGHRSVSWYQQTPGQGLQFLFEYFSETQRNKGNFPGRFSGRQFSNSRSEMNVSTLELGDSALYLCASWLGPGEQFFGPGTRLTVL.

V usage is TRBV12-3 or TRBV12-4 and J usage is TRBJ2-1; D uncertain. The CDR3 has 15 amino acids. Trimming removed 5 bases from V and 0 bases from J, with 11 bases in between. The CDR3 DNA follows: TGTGCCAGCAGTACCCAAGGGAACTCCTACAATGAGCAGTTCTTC. Amino acid sequence: CASSTQGNSYNEQFF.

J is TRBJ2-7 and V is TRBV6-5; TRBD2 agrees at 8 bases. V was pared by 4 bases and J by 4 bases, with 12 bases of the junction left unmatched. This CDR3 is 16 amino acids long. Germline-derived CDR1 and CDR2 are MNHEY and SVGAGI. In DNA form, the CDR3 reads TGTGCCAGCAGTTCCTCACTAGCGGCCTTACGGTACGAGCAGTACTTC. This sequence encodes CASSSSLAALRYEQYF.

The J gene is TRBJ2-1, the V gene TRBV4-2, with TRBD2 matching 7 bases. V shed 4 bases, J shed 4 bases, and the junction held 7 bases outside the gene matches. From germline, CDR1 is LGHNA and CDR2 YNFKEQ. The CDR3 contains 15 residues. This chain's CDR3 is CASSRGTTKYNEQFF. The CDR3 DNA reads TGTGCCAGCAGCCGAGGGACTACGAAATACAATGAGCAGTTCTTC.

This clonotype was picked up many times. The chain employs TRBV4-1 and TRBJ1-1, with TRBD1 matching 8 bases. Germline V gives CDR1 MGHRA, CDR2 YSYEKL. Losses at the gene ends were 0 bases for V and 5 bases for J; bases not matched to a gene: 5. This CDR3 has 15 amino acids. The CDR3 DNA is TGCGCCAGCAGCCAAGATGGACAGGGAGGAACTGAAGCTTTCTTT. Encoded protein: CASSQDGQGGTEAFF.

This clonotype was found once. The chain employs TRBV3-1 and TRBJ2-5; 9 positions match TRBD2. Trimming cost V 0 bases and J 5 bases; bases outside gene matches: 1. The germline V gene has CDR1 LGHDT and CDR2 YNNKEL (reference sequence). The CDR3 totals 14 residues. The CDR3 sequence is CASSQDSGSETQYF. CDR3 nucleotide sequence: TGTGCCAGCAGCCAAGATAGCGGGAGCGAGACCCAGTACTTC.

This clonotype was counted a few times. The chain recombines TRBV20-1 with TRBJ2-7; D possibly corresponds to TRBD2 (5 bases). The CDR3 is 13 amino acids. Germline V gives CDR1 DFQATT, CDR2 SNEGSKA (reference sequence). V was cut by 0 bases and J by 7 bases, with 13 bases left in between. This chain's CDR3 is CSARDTGSREQYF. CDR3 sequence (DNA): TGCAGTGCTAGAGATACGGGATCGAGGGAGCAGTACTTC.

This sequence joins TRBV28 and TRBJ2-3; 10 bases match TRBD1. The germline V gene encodes CDR1 MDHEN and CDR2 SYDVKM. CDR3 length: 16 amino acids. V dropped 3 bases and J dropped 5; count of bases not matched to a gene: 8. The CDR3 bases are TGTGCCAGCAGTTTCTTGACAGGGGGCGGGAAAGATACGCAGTATTTT. This translates into CASSFLTGGGKDTQYF.

This clonotype occurred a few times. The chain has TRBV6-2 or TRBV6-3 and TRBJ2-4, with D unresolved. Germline V lookup: CDR1 MNHEY, CDR2 SVGEGT. V was pared by 4 bases and J by 0 bases, with 13 bases between. CDR3 length: 16 residues. The CDR3 loop reads CASSWAAALAKNIQYF. In nucleotides, the CDR3 is TGTGCCAGCAGTTGGGCGGCGGCCCTAGCCAAAAACATTCAGTACTTC.